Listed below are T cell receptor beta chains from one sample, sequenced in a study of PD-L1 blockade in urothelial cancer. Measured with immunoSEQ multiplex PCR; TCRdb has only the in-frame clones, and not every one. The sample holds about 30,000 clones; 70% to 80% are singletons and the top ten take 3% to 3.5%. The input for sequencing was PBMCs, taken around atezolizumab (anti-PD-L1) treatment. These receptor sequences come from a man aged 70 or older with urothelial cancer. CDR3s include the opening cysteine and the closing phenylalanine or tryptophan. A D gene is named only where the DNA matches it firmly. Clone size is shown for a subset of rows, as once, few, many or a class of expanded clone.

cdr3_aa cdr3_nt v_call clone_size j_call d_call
CASSFVTAGEAFF TGTGCCAGCAGCTTTGTCACCGCAGGGGAAGCTTTCTTT TRBV5-6 . TRBJ1-1 .
CASSGDVGGKAFF TGCGCCAGCAGCGGGGACGTGGGGGGAAAAGCTTTCTTT TRBV5-1 . TRBJ1-1 .
CASSLEGTSGNNNEQFF TGTGCCAGCAGTTTAGAAGGGACTAGCGGGAATAATAACGAGCAGTTCTTC TRBV27 few TRBJ2-1 TRBD2
CATSRDRNTEAFF TGTGCCACCAGCAGAGATCGGAACACTGAAGCTTTCTTT TRBV15 few TRBJ1-1 .
CASSRGGRSGANVLTF TGTGCCAGCTCACGGGGGGGACGCTCTGGGGCCAACGTCCTGACTTTC TRBV18 . TRBJ2-6 TRBD2
CASSRTPGQDTEAFF TGCGCCAGCAGCCGCACCCCGGGACAGGACACTGAAGCTTTCTTT TRBV4-3 few TRBJ1-1 TRBD1
CASSSPWGLETQYF TGTGCCAGCAGCTCCCCCTGGGGCCTAGAGACCCAGTACTTC TRBV11-3 . TRBJ2-5 .
CASSLLTGTGVYEQYF TGTGCCAGCAGCCTCCTAACCGGGACAGGAGTCTACGAGCAGTACTTC TRBV7-9 . TRBJ2-7 TRBD1
CATSRDLRGDYNEQFF TGTGCCACCAGCAGAGATCTCCGGGGGGACTACAATGAGCAGTTCTTC TRBV15 . TRBJ2-1 TRBD2
CAWSPRGNEQFF TGTGCCTGGTCGCCTCGGGGGAATGAGCAGTTCTTC TRBV30 . TRBJ2-1 .
CASSDDRRGGELFF TGTGCCAGCAGTGATGATCGACGGGGCGGGGAGCTGTTTTTT TRBV2 . TRBJ2-2 .
CASSRGVSYEQYF TGTGCCAGTAGTCGCGGGGTGAGCTACGAGCAGTACTTC TRBV19 once TRBJ2-7 .
CASSLVTGGGNEQFF TGTGCCAGCAGCTTAGTTACAGGGGGCGGAAATGAGCAGTTCTTC TRBV7-2 . TRBJ2-1 TRBD1
CASSLDGQGFSYEQYF TGCGCCAGCAGCTTGGACGGACAGGGATTTTCCTACGAGCAGTACTTC TRBV5-1 . TRBJ2-7 TRBD1
CASSHGQGVTGELFF TGTGCCAGCAGCCACGGACAGGGGGTCACCGGGGAGCTGTTTTTT TRBV14 . TRBJ2-2 TRBD1
CASSPTGQFYGYTF TGTGCCAGCAGCCCAACGGGACAGTTCTATGGCTACACCTTC TRBV7-3 . TRBJ1-2 TRBD1
CATALPQGARAEQYF TGTGCCACCGCATTACCACAGGGGGCAAGGGCCGAGCAGTACTTC TRBV28 . TRBJ2-7 TRBD1
CASSQDRRITDTQYF TGTGCCAGCAGCCAAGATCGGAGGATCACAGATACGCAGTATTTT TRBV4-2 . TRBJ2-3 .
CASSNKRGGLDEQFF TGTGCCAGCAGCAACAAGCGGGGGGGCTTGGATGAGCAGTTCTTC TRBV5-4 few TRBJ2-1 TRBD2
CASSIGAGISYNEQFF TGTGCCAGTAGTATAGGAGCCGGGATCTCCTACAATGAGCAGTTCTTC TRBV19 . TRBJ2-1 .
CASSYSQGSVSPLHF TGTGCCAGCAGTTACTCTCAGGGAAGTGTTTCACCCCTCCACTTT TRBV6-6 few TRBJ1-6 .
CASSIQGRANYGYTF TGTGCCAGCAGTATCCAGGGAAGAGCTAACTATGGCTACACCTTC TRBV28 . TRBJ1-2 .
CASSSTKSGYTGELFF TGTGCCAGCAGTTCTACCAAATCGGGATACACCGGGGAGCTGTTTTTT TRBV27 . TRBJ2-2 .
CASSRGTASNYGYTF TGTGCCAGCAGCCGAGGGACAGCTTCTAACTATGGCTACACCTTC TRBV5-8 . TRBJ1-2 TRBD1
CASSSWENGYTF TGTGCCAGCAGTTCCTGGGAGAATGGCTACACCTTC TRBV7-2 . TRBJ1-2 .
CAWTWTGAGELFF TGTGCCTGGACCTGGACCGGGGCCGGGGAGCTGTTTTTT TRBV30 . TRBJ2-2 .
CASSSTGYEQYF TGTGCCAGCAGTTCTACGGGTTACGAGCAGTACTTC TRBV6-6 . TRBJ2-7 .
CASSFKVGLAPGNEQFF TGTGCCAGCAGTTTCAAGGTAGGACTAGCGCCTGGGAATGAGCAGTTCTTC TRBV27 . TRBJ2-1 TRBD2
CASSVGTGGAGTNEKLFF TGTGCCAGCAGTGTCGGGACAGGGGGCGCTGGGACTAATGAAAAACTGTTTTTT TRBV25-1 . TRBJ1-4 TRBD1
CASIQSGGYYNEQFF TGTGCCAGCATCCAAAGCGGGGGGTACTACAATGAGCAGTTCTTC TRBV27 . TRBJ2-1 TRBD2
CASSPGGGLLANIQYF TGTGCCAGCAGCCCCGGGGGGGGACTACTCGCGAACATTCAGTACTTC TRBV11-3 . TRBJ2-4 TRBD2
CASSLVGVGGAQETQYF TGTGCCAGCAGCTTAGTGGGAGTCGGGGGGGCCCAAGAGACCCAGTACTTC TRBV7-2 once TRBJ2-5 TRBD2
CASSTRSGIDEQFF TGTGCCAGCAGCACCCGCAGCGGGATCGATGAGCAGTTCTTC TRBV7-9 . TRBJ2-1 TRBD2
CASSQERTDTQYF TGCGCCAGCAGCCAAGAACGGACAGATACGCAGTATTTT TRBV4-3 . TRBJ2-3 .
CASSPSRTRGPTGELFF TGTGCCAGCTCACCTAGTAGGACCAGGGGGCCCACCGGGGAGCTGTTTTTT TRBV18 . TRBJ2-2 TRBD1
CASSPPGQGGIQPQHF TGTGCCAGCAGTCCCCCGGGTCAGGGGGGTATTCAGCCCCAGCATTTT TRBV28 . TRBJ1-5 TRBD1
CASSSNQGRPQYF TGTGCCAGCAGCTCGAACCAGGGTCGGCCGCAGTACTTC TRBV7-3 . TRBJ2-7 .
CASSSGTTAVVLTF TGTGCCAGCAGTTCCGGGACTACCGCGGTCGTCCTGACTTTC TRBV2 . TRBJ2-6 TRBD2
CASSLVSGRVYEQYF TGCGCCAGCAGCTTGGTTAGCGGGAGGGTCTACGAGCAGTACTTC TRBV5-1 . TRBJ2-7 TRBD2
CASSYDRGTDTQYF TGTGCCAGCAGCTACGACAGGGGCACAGATACGCAGTATTTT TRBV11-3 . TRBJ2-3 TRBD1
CASSRLAGKSYNEQFF TGTGCCAGCAGCCGTCTAGCGGGGAAATCCTACAATGAGCAGTTCTTC TRBV7-2 medium-sized TRBJ2-1 TRBD2
CASSYRDTNTEAFF TGTGCCAGCAGCTACCGGGACACCAACACTGAAGCTTTCTTT TRBV7-9 . TRBJ1-1 .
CASSLARQGRSTNEKLFF TGTGCCAGCAGCTTAGCCAGACAGGGTCGATCAACTAATGAAAAACTGTTTTTT TRBV7-6 . TRBJ1-4 TRBD1
CASSPDRGYEQYF TGTGCCAGCAGTCCCGACAGGGGGTACGAGCAGTACTTC TRBV28 . TRBJ2-7 TRBD1
CASSPGQGLTNEQFF TGTGCCAGCTCACCCGGACAGGGGCTAACCAATGAGCAGTTCTTC TRBV18 . TRBJ2-1 TRBD1
CASSYLVGDSPLHF TGTGCCAGCAGTTACTTAGTCGGAGATTCACCCCTCCACTTT TRBV6-5 . TRBJ1-6 .
CASRPLAGGPVGAKNIQYF TGTGCCAGTAGGCCACTAGCGGGAGGCCCCGTCGGTGCCAAAAACATTCAGTACTTC TRBV19 . TRBJ2-4 TRBD2
CASIRGGARADTQYF TGTGCCAGCATCCGGGGGGGGGCCCGGGCCGATACGCAGTATTTT TRBV7-2 once TRBJ2-3 TRBD2
CASSLRGGNEQFF TGTGCCAGCAGCTTAAGGGGGGGCAATGAGCAGTTCTTC TRBV7-3 . TRBJ2-1 TRBD2
CASSESSLPNTGELFF TGTGCCAGCAGTGAATCTTCACTCCCGAACACCGGGGAGCTGTTTTTT TRBV25-1 . TRBJ2-2 .
CASSPRGTGGEVGYTF TGTGCCAGCAGCCCCAGGGGGACAGGGGGCGAGGTTGGCTACACCTTC TRBV7-2 . TRBJ1-2 TRBD1
CASSVFPSGIGEQYF TGTGCCAGCAGCGTATTCCCTAGCGGGATTGGCGAGCAGTACTTC TRBV9 . TRBJ2-7 TRBD2